Below are 20 T cell receptor beta chains sequenced from a single sample in a study of cytomegalovirus exposure and HLA in healthy donors. It was with 60 Vbeta and 13 Jbeta primers that the PCR ran. TCRdb keeps only in-frame clones here, not all; method: immunoSEQ multiplex PCR. The table has 63,000 or so clones, roughly 75% seen once. Sequencing was performed on PBMCs. The receptors shown here come from a woman in her 30s in good health and CMV-seropositive.

J is TRBJ1-1 and V is TRBV2; 12 bases fit TRBD1. Trimming removed 10 bases from V and 5 bases from J; junction bases left unmatched: 11. Germline values: CDR1 SNHLY, CDR2 FYNNEI. The CDR3 loop spans 15 amino acids. The CDR3 DNA reads TGTGCCACCGCTGGGGGGGACAGGGGGCGGACTGAAGCTTTCTTT. It is translated as CATAGGDRGRTEAFF.

The chain employs TRBV28 and TRBJ2-2; 10 nucleotides line up with TRBD2. Germline loops: CDR1 MDHEN, CDR2 SYDVKM. CDR3 size: 13 residues. V was pared by 9 bases and J by 3 bases, with 1 base of the junction left unmatched. In nucleotides, the CDR3 is TGTGCCAGTGGACTAGCGGACACCGGGGAGCTGTTTTTT. It codes for CASGLADTGELFF.

The rearrangement links TRBV7-3 to TRBJ2-1; a possible D gene is TRBD1 (6 bases). CDR3 size: 13 residues. CDR1 SGHTA and CDR2 FQGTGA come from the germline V gene. The V gene lost 5 bases and the J gene lost 4 bases, with 9 bases spanning the gap. CDR3 sequence: CASSLQGYNEQFF. For the CDR3, the DNA is TGTGCCAGCAGCCTTCAGGGGTACAATGAGCAGTTCTTC.

The chain employs TRBV4-1 and TRBJ2-5, with D tentatively TRBD1 (7 bases). CDR1 and CDR2 from the germline V gene are MGHRA and YSYEKL. The V end lost 4 bases, the J end lost 3 bases, and 12 bases lay between the germline ends. This CDR3 spans 14 amino acids. The CDR3 DNA is TGCGCCAGCAGCCGAGGAGGGACAGAAGAGACCCAGTACTTC. Amino acid sequence: CASSRGGTEETQYF.

The genes are TRBV27 and TRBJ2-7; the match to TRBD1 covers 7 bases. With 6 bases clipped from V and 3 bases from J, the junction kept 8 bases outside the gene matches. From germline, CDR1 is MNHEY and CDR2 SMNVEV (reference sequence). The CDR3 contains 14 residues. The CDR3 nucleotides read TGTGCCAGCAGGTTCTCGGCAGGGGGCTACGAGCAGTACTTC. Translation gives CASRFSAGGYEQYF.

This clone showed up just a few times. V gene TRBV13 combines with J gene TRBJ1-1, with D maybe TRBD1 (6 bases). CDR1 is PRHDT, CDR2 FYEKMQ, per germline (reference sequence). Trimming removed 1 base from V and 3 bases from J, with 12 bases in between. CDR3 length: 15 residues. CDR3 protein: CASSLVAGADTEAFF. As DNA, the CDR3 is TGTGCCAGCAGCTTAGTGGCGGGGGCAGACACTGAAGCTTTCTTT.

In its sample, this clone was seen once. For the CDR3, the DNA is TGCGCCAGCAGCTTGGGAGGGAAAGAGACCCAGTACTTC. Translated: CASSLGGKETQYF. The chain links TRBV5-1 to TRBJ2-5, with a weak D call TRBD2 (5 bases). CDR3 size: 13 residues. CDR1 is SGHRS, CDR2 YFSETQ, per germline. V lost 0 bases to trimming and J lost 3 bases, with 6 bases between them.

This sequence joins TRBV2 and TRBJ1-1; a possible D gene is TRBD1 (6 bases). The CDR3 totals 13 residues. The V end was cut by 11 bases, the J end by 0 bases, with 13 bases between. The germline V gene has CDR1 SNHLY and CDR2 FYNNEI. The CDR3 nucleotides read TGTGCCTCCACAGGGACCATGAACACTGAAGCTTTCTTT. This sequence encodes CASTGTMNTEAFF.

The chain couples TRBV7-9 to TRBJ2-1; D possibly corresponds to TRBD1 (6 bases). Germline-derived CDR1 and CDR2 are SEHNR and FQNEAQ (reference sequence). The V gene lost 5 bases and the J gene lost 0 bases, with 11 bases spanning the gap. This CDR3 spans 15 amino acids. The CDR3 nucleotides read TGTGCCAGCAGCCACCAGGGGAGCTCCTACAATGAGCAGTTCTTC. Translation: CASSHQGSSYNEQFF.

This clone was seen just once. The rearrangement links TRBV18 to TRBJ2-1, with a possible D match to TRBD1 (5 bases). V dropped 2 bases and J dropped 5 bases, with 13 bases sitting between them. CDR3 size: 15 residues. Looked up from germline, CDR1 is KGHSH and CDR2 is LQKENI. The CDR3 region has the DNA TGTGCCAGCTCACCAGTGGTCACAGGTCACAATGAGCAGTTCTTC. Translated: CASSPVVTGHNEQFF.

The table lists this clone with a few counts. This chain uses TRBV2 with TRBJ1-1; tentative D call: TRBD1 (5 bases). With 4 bases removed from V and 0 bases from J, the gap between germline ends came to 18 bases. In germline, CDR1 is SNHLY, CDR2 FYNNEI. CDR3 length: 17 residues. This chain's CDR3 is CASSAETVGLMNTEAFF. In DNA form, the CDR3 reads TGTGCCAGCAGTGCAGAGACAGTCGGGCTCATGAACACTGAAGCTTTCTTT.

In DNA form, the CDR3 reads TGCAGCGCTACAAGCGTCATGAACACTGAAGCTTTCTTT. Encoded protein: CSATSVMNTEAFF. The chain recombines TRBV29-1 with TRBJ1-1; D gene unclear. Looked up from germline, CDR1 is SQVTM and CDR2 is ANQGSEA. V shed 7 bases and J shed 0 bases, with 12 bases lying between them. The CDR3 covers 13 residues.

This chain links TRBV11-2 with TRBJ1-1; D uncertain. V was pared by 3 bases and J by 1 base, with 9 bases between. Germline loops: CDR1 SGHAT, CDR2 FQNNGV. The CDR3 contains 14 residues. The CDR3 DNA sequence: TGTGCCAGCAGCTTTTCGGAGGGGAACACTGAAGCTTTCTTT. Translating gives CASSFSEGNTEAFF.

The chain carries TRBV7-9 and TRBJ2-1; the match to TRBD2 covers 9 bases. From germline, CDR1 is SEHNR and CDR2 FQNEAQ (reference sequence). This CDR3 spans 13 amino acids. V lost 8 bases and J lost 3; bases outside the gene matches: 2. The CDR3 region has the DNA TGTGCCAGCCGTAGCGGGAGCTACAATGAGCAGTTCTTC. It yields the protein CASRSGSYNEQFF.

In this sample, this clone turned up once. This chain joins TRBV5-4 and TRBJ1-3; TRBD1 matches 7 bases. Germline loops: CDR1 SGHNT, CDR2 YYREEE (reference sequence). This CDR3 spans 13 amino acids. Trimming took 6 bases from V and 3 from J; bases not matched to a gene: 3. In nucleotides, the CDR3 is TGTGCCAGCACCGACAGGGTTGGAAACACCATATATTTT. Its protein is CASTDRVGNTIYF.

Only a few counts were recorded for this clone. The V call is TRBV6-1, the J call TRBJ2-7, with TRBD1 matching 7 bases. From germline, CDR1 is MNHNS and CDR2 SASEGT. The V segment lost 7 bases and the J segment 3 bases; nucleotides outside the gene matches: 12. The CDR3 length is 15 residues. The CDR3 loop is CASTETPGTVYEQYF. DNA of the CDR3: TGTGCCAGCACCGAGACTCCTGGGACAGTCTACGAGCAGTACTTC.

The CDR3 DNA follows: TGTGCCAGCAGCTACTCGGGTGCAACTAATGAAAAACTGTTTTTT. Protein product: CASSYSGATNEKLFF. The V call is TRBV7-2, the J call TRBJ1-4; D is unresolved. The CDR3 is 15 residues long. The V gene lost 4 bases and the J gene lost 0 bases, with 9 bases spanning the gap. The germline gives CDR1 SGHTA, CDR2 FQGNSA.

This clone has a single count. The rearrangement uses TRBV5-6 and TRBJ2-7, with TRBD1 identical over 7 bases. Germline-derived CDR1 and CDR2 are SGHDT and YYEEEE. The CDR3 has 15 residues. V gave up 0 bases and J gave up 2 bases; unmatched junction bases: 5. The CDR3 region has the DNA TGTGCCAGCAGCTTGGGTGGGACAGTGACCTACGAGCAGTACTTC. Its translation is CASSLGGTVTYEQYF.

V usage is TRBV5-4 and J usage is TRBJ1-5; D is undetermined. Germline lookup yields CDR1 SGHNT and CDR2 YYREEE (reference sequence). The CDR3 totals 14 residues. The V and J ends lost 2 bases and 7 bases respectively, with 13 bases between them. The CDR3 loop reads CASSLEGAFQPQHF. The CDR3 DNA follows: TGTGCCAGCAGCTTAGAGGGAGCTTTCCAGCCCCAGCATTTT.

V gene TRBV7-3 combines with J gene TRBJ2-2; TRBD1 agrees at 7 bases. Germline loops: CDR1 SGHTA, CDR2 FQGTGA. With V trimmed by 6 bases and J by 6 bases, 7 bases remained unmatched. This CDR3 has 14 amino acids. The CDR3 DNA is TGTGCCAGCAGTCCGACAGGGAAGGCCGGGGAGCTGTTTTTT. It codes for CASSPTGKAGELFF.